The 14 T cell receptor beta chains presented below share a single source sample, sequenced in a study of technical replicates of blood from four donors. Sequenced by immunoSEQ multiplex PCR; TCRdb stores in-frame clones only, minus some. The data show tens of thousands of clones, with approximately 94% seen just once and approximately 0.41% held by the top ten. Sequences were obtained from T cells isolated from PBMCs. The receptors derive from a human donor in good health.

The CDR3 spells CASSLSIGGSGYTF. CDR3 nucleotide sequence: TGTGCCAGCAGTTTATCGATTGGGGGCTCTGGCTACACCTTC. This rearrangement joins TRBV27 to TRBJ1-2, with D possibly TRBD1 on 6 matching bases. Germline V gene sequence: CDR1 MNHEY, CDR2 SMNVEV (reference sequence). The germline V and J ends were trimmed by 0 bases and 7 bases, with 12 bases remaining between them. The CDR3 is made up of 14 amino acids.

This chain uses TRBV9 with TRBJ1-1; TRBD1 might be the D (5 bases). Germline CDR1 SGDLS, CDR2 YYNGEE. Trimming shortened V by 3 bases and J by 4 bases, and 16 bases separated the two germline ends. This CDR3 is built from 15 residues. CDR3 in DNA: TGTGCCAGCAGCGCCCATCTTAGCGGGGGCACTGAAGCTTTCTTT. The encoded protein is CASSAHLSGGTEAFF.

This rearrangement joins TRBV27 to TRBJ1-5; a possible D gene is TRBD1 (6 bases). Germline CDR1 and CDR2: MNHEY and SMNVEV (reference sequence). The CDR3 consists of 14 residues. Trimming removed 2 bases from V and 4 bases from J, with 9 bases in between. The CDR3 sequence: CASSLLQGNQPQHF. The DNA of the CDR3 is TGTGCCAGCAGTTTACTACAGGGTAATCAGCCCCAGCATTTT.

In this sample, this clone turned up once. This chain connects TRBV6-1 to TRBJ1-2; unclear D gene. V was clipped by 2 bases and J by 0 bases, with 13 bases between them. The CDR3 runs to 16 residues. Looked up from germline, CDR1 is MNHNS and CDR2 is SASEGT. CDR3 loop: CASSEWFGPANYGYTF. The CDR3 DNA sequence: TGTGCCAGCAGTGAATGGTTTGGCCCAGCTAACTATGGCTACACCTTC.

CDR3: CASREGTSFTDTQYF. In DNA, the CDR3 is TGTGCCAGCAGAGAGGGTACTAGCTTTACAGATACGCAGTATTTT. The V gene is TRBV6-5, the J gene TRBJ2-3; TRBD2 might be the D (6 bases). Germline lookup yields CDR1 MNHEY and CDR2 SVGAGI. V was pared by 6 bases and J by 3 bases, with 16 bases between. This CDR3 spans 15 amino acids.

This clone was counted a few times. The J gene is TRBJ1-5, the V gene TRBV30; 7 bases align to TRBD1. The CDR3 is 14 residues long. With V trimmed by 4 bases and J by 6 bases, 9 bases remained unmatched. Germline lookup yields CDR1 GTSNPN and CDR2 SVGIG (reference sequence). For the CDR3, the DNA is TGTGCCTGGAACCTGCAGGGGGAAGGTCAGCCCCAGCATTTT. Amino acid sequence: CAWNLQGEGQPQHF. The full variable domain, with the rest looked up from reference TRBV30 and TRBJ1-5, is SQTIHQWPATLVQPVGSPLSLECTVEGTSNPNLYWYRQAAGRGLQLLFYSVGIGQISSEVPQNLSASRPQDRQFILSSKKLLLSDSGFYLCAWNLQGEGQPQHFGDGTRLSIL.

The chain combines TRBV6-5 with TRBJ1-1; D is possibly TRBD1 (6 bases). V was pared by 4 bases and J by 4 bases, with 16 bases between. The length of the CDR3 is 15 residues. CDR1 is MNHEY, CDR2 SVGAGI, per germline. CDR3 residues: CASSSPTGTGTEAFF. DNA for the CDR3: TGTGCCAGCAGTTCCCCCACAGGGACGGGCACTGAAGCTTTCTTT.

The rearrangement links TRBV10-1 to TRBJ2-7; the D gene is possibly TRBD2 (6 bases). This CDR3 is built from 14 residues. V was cut by 6 bases and J by 4 bases, with 16 bases left in between. Germline V lookup: CDR1 WNHNN, CDR2 SYGVQD (reference sequence). The CDR3 here is CASSRDYGGYEQYF. CDR3 in DNA: TGCGCCAGCAGCCGTGACTACGGGGGATACGAGCAGTACTTC.

The chain carries TRBV19 and TRBJ1-5, with a tentative D call TRBD1 (5 bases). Germline CDR1 is LNHDA and CDR2 is SQIVND (reference sequence). The CDR3 runs to 15 residues. Trimming took 1 base from V and 3 from J, leaving 10 bases between them. The CDR3 nucleotides are TGTGCCAGTAGTATAGCACAGGTCTACAATCAGCCCCAGCATTTT. Amino acid sequence: CASSIAQVYNQPQHF. Combining the CDR3 with reference TRBV19 and TRBJ1-5 gives the whole variable domain DGGITQSPKYLFRKEGQNVTLSCEQNLNHDAMYWYRQDPGQGLRLIYYSQIVNDFQKGDIAEGYSVSREKKESFPLTVTSAQKNPTAFYLCASSIAQVYNQPQHFGDGTRLSIL.

This clone was detected only once. The genes are TRBV4-1 and TRBJ2-7; 11 positions match TRBD2. The junction had 11 bases not matched to a gene; V was cut back by 3 bases and J by 4 bases. CDR3 length: 17 amino acids. Germline V CDR1 and CDR2: MGHRA, YSYEKL. In DNA form, the CDR3 reads TGCGCCAGCAGCCATGCCGGCGTAGCGGGAGGGCCATACGAGCAGTACTTC. This sequence encodes CASSHAGVAGGPYEQYF.

This clone was counted between two and nine times. The chain couples TRBV19 to TRBJ2-2, with D possibly matching TRBD1 (5 bases). Looked up from germline, CDR1 is LNHDA and CDR2 is SQIVND (reference sequence). The CDR3 runs 17 residues. V was cut by 7 bases and J by 0 bases, with 18 bases left in between. CDR3 in amino acids: CASTPDWTPTNTGELFF. The DNA for the CDR3 is TGTGCCAGTACCCCAGACTGGACACCTACGAACACCGGGGAGCTGTTTTTT.

The chain couples TRBV10-3 to TRBJ2-2, with a tentative D call TRBD2 (5 bases). Germline assignment: CDR1 ENHRY and CDR2 SYGVKD. Trimming took 9 bases from V and 6 from J, leaving 8 bases between them. The CDR3 contains 11 residues. CDR3 loop: CAITGAGELFF. In DNA form, the CDR3 reads TGTGCCATAACCGGGGCCGGGGAGCTGTTTTTT.

V usage is TRBV4-2 and J usage is TRBJ1-5; 11 bases agree with TRBD1. The V and J ends lost 0 bases and 4 bases, in that order; junction bases with no gene match: 2. Germline assignment: CDR1 LGHNA and CDR2 YNFKEQ. The CDR3 is made up of 16 amino acids. CDR3 in DNA: TGTGCCAGCAGCCAAGACGGACAGGGGGCAAATCAGCCCCAGCATTTT. As protein: CASSQDGQGANQPQHF.

The chain recombines TRBV27 with TRBJ2-5, with D uncertain. Trimming removed 2 bases from V and 5 bases from J, with 9 bases in between. The CDR3 has 13 amino acids. Germline CDR1 MNHEY, CDR2 SMNVEV (reference sequence). The CDR3 DNA is TGTGCCAGCAGTTTACGGGTCCGGGAGACCCAGTACTTC. This encodes CASSLRVRETQYF.